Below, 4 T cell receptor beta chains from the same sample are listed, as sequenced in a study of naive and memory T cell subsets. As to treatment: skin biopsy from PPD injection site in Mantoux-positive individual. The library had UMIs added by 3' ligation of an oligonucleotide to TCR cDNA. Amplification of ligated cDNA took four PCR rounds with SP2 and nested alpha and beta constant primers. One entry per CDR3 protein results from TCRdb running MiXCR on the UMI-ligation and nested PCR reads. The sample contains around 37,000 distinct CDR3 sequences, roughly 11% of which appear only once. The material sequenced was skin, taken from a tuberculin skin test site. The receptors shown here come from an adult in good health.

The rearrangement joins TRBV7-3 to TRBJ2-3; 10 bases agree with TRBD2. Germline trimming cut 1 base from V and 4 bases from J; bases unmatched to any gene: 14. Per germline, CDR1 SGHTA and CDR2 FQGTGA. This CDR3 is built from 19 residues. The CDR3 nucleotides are TGTGCCAGCAGCTTAAAGACGTTGGCTAGCGGGAGTGTGGCAGATACGCAGTATTTT. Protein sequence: CASSLKTLASGSVADTQYF.

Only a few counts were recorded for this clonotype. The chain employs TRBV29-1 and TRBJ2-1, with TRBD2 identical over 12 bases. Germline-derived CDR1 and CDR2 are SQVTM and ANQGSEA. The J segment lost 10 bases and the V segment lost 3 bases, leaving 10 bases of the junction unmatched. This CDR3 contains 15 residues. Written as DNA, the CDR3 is TGCAGCGTTGACCGACTAGCGGGAGTCGAGTCGGAGCAGTTCTTC. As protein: CSVDRLAGVESEQFF.

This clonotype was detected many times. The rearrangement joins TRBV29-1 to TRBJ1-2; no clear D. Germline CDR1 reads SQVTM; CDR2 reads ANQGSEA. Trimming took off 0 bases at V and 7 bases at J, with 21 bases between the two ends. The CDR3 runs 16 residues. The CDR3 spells CSVEDPTGGPFSGYTF. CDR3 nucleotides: TGCAGCGTTGAAGACCCTACGGGAGGGCCCTTCTCTGGCTACACCTTC.

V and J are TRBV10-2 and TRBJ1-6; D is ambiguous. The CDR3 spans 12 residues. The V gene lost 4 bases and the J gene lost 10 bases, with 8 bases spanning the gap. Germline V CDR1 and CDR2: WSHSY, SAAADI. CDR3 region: CASSGISSPLHF. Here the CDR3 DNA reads TGCGCCAGCAGTGGGATTTCCTCACCCCTCCACTTT.